This T cell receptor (beta chain) was profiled in a study of shared clonotypes between healthy human individuals. Data came from immunoSEQ multiplex PCR; TCRdb stores just in-frame clones and leaves some out. The table shows over 400,000 clones, with approximately 95% occurring only once. Notes on this clone: The target antigen is unknown.

Negatively enriched CD4+ T cells were divided by CD45RA into naive and memory. Study-wide findings and caveats: Among several donors, approximately 5.4% of naive CD4 clonotypes were found in common. Clonotype sharing among donors, it was expected, would be affected by sequencing depth.

The clonotype originates from a woman aged 25 to 39 in good health. The sample was naive CD4+ T cells sorted from blood. Subset meaning: CD45RA+ positively selected.

DNA for the CDR3: TGCGCCAGCAGCCAGAGGGGATGGGACAGCACCTACGAGCAGTACTTC. Protein sequence: CASSQRGWDSTYEQYF. The chain links TRBV4-1 to TRBJ2-7; 7 bases are a match to TRBD1. CDR1 is MGHRA and CDR2 is YSYEKL in the germline V gene. With V trimmed by 3 bases and J by 2 bases, 10 bases remained unmatched. The CDR3 extends over 16 amino acids.